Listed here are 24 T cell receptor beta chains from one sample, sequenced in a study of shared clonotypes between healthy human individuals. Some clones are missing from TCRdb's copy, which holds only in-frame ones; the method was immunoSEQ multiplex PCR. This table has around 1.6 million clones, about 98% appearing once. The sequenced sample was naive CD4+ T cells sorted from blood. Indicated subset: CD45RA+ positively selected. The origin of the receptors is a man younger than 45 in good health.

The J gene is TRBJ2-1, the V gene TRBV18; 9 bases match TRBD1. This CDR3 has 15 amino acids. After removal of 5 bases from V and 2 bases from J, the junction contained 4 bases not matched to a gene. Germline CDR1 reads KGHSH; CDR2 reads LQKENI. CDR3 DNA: TGTGCCAGCTCAGACCGGGACAGGGCCTACAATGAGCAGTTCTTC. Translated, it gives CASSDRDRAYNEQFF.

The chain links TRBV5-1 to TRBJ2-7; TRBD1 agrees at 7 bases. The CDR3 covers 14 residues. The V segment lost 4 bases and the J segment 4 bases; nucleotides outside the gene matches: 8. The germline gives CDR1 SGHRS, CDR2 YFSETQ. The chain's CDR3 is CASSTGQASYEQYF. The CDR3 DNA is TGCGCCAGCAGCACTGGACAGGCGTCTTACGAGCAGTACTTC.

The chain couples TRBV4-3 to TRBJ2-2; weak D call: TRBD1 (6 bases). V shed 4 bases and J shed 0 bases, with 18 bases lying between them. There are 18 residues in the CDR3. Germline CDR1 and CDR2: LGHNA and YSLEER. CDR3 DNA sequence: TGCGCCAGCAGCCTCTACGACTTTCGGGACACGAACACCGGGGAGCTGTTTTTT. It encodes CASSLYDFRDTNTGELFF.

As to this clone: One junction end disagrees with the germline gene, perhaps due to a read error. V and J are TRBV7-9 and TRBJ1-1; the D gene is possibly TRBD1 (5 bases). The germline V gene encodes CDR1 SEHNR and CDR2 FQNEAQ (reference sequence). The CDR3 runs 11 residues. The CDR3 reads CASSLGGAARF. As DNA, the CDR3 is TGTGCCAGCAGCTTAGGCGGGGCGGCGCGGTTT.

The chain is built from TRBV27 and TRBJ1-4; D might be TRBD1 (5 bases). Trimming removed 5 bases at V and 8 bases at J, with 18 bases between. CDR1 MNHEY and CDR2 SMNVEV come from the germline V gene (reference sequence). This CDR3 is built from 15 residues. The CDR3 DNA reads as TGTGCCAGCAGTCCCAGCTACCGGGACCGGGAAAAACTGTTTTTT. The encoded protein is CASSPSYRDREKLFF. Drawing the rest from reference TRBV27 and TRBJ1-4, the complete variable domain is EAQVTQNPRYLITVTGKKLTVTCSQNMNHEYMSWYRQDPGLGLRQIYYSMNVEVTDKGDVPEGYKVSRKEKRNFPLILESPSPNQTSLYFCASSPSYRDREKLFFGSGTQLSVL.

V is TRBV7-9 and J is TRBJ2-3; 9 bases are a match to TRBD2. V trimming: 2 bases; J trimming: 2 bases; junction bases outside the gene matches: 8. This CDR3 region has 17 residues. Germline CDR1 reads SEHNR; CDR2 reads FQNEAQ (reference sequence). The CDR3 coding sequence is TGTGCCAGCAGCTTAAGACGAAGCGGGAGGTTCACAGATACGCAGTATTTT. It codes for CASSLRRSGRFTDTQYF. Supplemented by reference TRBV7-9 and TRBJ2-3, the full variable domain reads DTGVSQNPRHKITKRGQNVTFRCDPISEHNRLYWYRQTLGQGPEFLTYFQNEAQLEKSRLLSDRFSAERPKGSFSTLEIQRTEQGDSAMYLCASSLRRSGRFTDTQYFGPGTRLTVL.

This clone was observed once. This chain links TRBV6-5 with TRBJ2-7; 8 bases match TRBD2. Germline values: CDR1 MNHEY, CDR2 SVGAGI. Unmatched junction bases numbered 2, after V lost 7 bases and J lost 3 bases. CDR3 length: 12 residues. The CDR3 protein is CASTGGDYEQYF. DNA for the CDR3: TGTGCCAGCACCGGGGGGGACTACGAGCAGTACTTC.

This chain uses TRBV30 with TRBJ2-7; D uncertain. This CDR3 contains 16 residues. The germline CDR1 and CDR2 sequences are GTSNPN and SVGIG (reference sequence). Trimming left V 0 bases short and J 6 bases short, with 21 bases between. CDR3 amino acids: CAWSVHLSVSSPEQYF. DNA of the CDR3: TGTGCCTGGAGTGTACATCTTTCGGTCTCGTCGCCCGAGCAGTACTTC. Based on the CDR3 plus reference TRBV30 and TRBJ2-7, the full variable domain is SQTIHQWPATLVQPVGSPLSLECTVEGTSNPNLYWYRQAAGRGLQLLFYSVGIGQISSEVPQNLSASRPQDRQFILSSKKLLLSDSGFYLCAWSVHLSVSSPEQYFGPGTRLTVT.

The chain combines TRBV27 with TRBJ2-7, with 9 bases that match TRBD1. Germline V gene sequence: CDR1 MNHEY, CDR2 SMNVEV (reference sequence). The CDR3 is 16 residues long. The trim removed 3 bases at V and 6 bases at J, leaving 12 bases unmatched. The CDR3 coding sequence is TGTGCCAGCAGTTTGGGATGGGACAGGGACGACGGCGAGCAGTACTTC. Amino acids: CASSLGWDRDDGEQYF.

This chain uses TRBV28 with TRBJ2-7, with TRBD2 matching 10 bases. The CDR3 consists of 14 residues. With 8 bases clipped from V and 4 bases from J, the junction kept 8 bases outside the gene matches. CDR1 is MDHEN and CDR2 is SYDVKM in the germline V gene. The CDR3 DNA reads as TGTGCCAGCCACCTAGCGGGAGCTCCGTACGAGCAGTACTTC. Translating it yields CASHLAGAPYEQYF.

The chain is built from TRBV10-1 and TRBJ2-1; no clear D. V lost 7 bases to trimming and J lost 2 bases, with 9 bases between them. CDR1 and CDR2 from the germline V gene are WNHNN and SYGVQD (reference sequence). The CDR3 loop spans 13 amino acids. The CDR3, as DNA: TGCGCCAGCACTGATGGAACCTACAATGAGCAGTTCTTC. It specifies CASTDGTYNEQFF.

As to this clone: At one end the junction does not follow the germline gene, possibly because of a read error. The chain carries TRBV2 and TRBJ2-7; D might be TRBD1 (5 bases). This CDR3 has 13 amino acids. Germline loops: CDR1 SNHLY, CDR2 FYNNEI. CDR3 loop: CASREDSLYEQYF. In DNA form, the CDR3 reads TGTGCCAGCAGGGAAGACAGCCTCTACGAGCAGTACTTC.

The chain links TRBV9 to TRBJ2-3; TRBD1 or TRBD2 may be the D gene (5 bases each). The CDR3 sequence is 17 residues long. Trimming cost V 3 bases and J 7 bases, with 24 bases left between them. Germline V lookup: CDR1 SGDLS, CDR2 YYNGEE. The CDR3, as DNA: TGTGCCAGCAGCGCCTGGTTGCCGGGACCCGCGAGGAATACGCAGTATTTT. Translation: CASSAWLPGPARNTQYF.

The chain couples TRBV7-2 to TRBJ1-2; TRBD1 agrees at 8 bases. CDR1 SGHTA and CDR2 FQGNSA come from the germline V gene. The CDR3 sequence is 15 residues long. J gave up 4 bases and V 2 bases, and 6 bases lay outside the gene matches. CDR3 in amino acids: CASSLTGQETYGYTF. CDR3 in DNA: TGTGCCAGCAGCTTAACGGGACAGGAGACCTATGGCTACACCTTC.

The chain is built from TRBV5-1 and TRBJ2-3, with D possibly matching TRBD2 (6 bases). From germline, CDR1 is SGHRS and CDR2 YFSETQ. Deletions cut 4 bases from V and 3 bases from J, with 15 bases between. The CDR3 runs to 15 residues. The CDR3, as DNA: TGCGCCAGCAGCACCTTCGCGGGAAGAACAGATACGCAGTATTTT. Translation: CASSTFAGRTDTQYF.

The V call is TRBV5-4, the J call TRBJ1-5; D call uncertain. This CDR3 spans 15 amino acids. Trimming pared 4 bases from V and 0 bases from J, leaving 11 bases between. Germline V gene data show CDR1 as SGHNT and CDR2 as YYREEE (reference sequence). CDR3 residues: CASSPEPASNQPQHF. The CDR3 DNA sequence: TGTGCCAGCAGCCCCGAACCGGCTAGCAATCAGCCCCAGCATTTT.

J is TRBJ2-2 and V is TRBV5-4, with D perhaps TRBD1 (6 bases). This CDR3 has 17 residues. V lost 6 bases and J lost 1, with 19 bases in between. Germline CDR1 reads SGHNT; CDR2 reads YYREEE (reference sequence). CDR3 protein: CASKSVKGQKNTGELFF. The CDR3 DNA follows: TGTGCCAGCAAATCAGTAAAGGGACAAAAGAACACCGGGGAGCTGTTTTTT. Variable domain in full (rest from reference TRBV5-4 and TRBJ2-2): ETGVTQSPTHLIKTRGQQVTLRCSSQSGHNTVSWYQQALGQGPQFIFQYYREEENGRGNFPPRFSGLQFPNYSSELNVNALELDDSALYLCASKSVKGQKNTGELFFGEGSRLTVL.

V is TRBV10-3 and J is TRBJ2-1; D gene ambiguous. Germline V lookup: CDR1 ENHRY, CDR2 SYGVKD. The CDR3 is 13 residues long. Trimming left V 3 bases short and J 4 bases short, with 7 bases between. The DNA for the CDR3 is TGTGCCATCAGTGAATCAGAATACAATGAGCAGTTCTTC. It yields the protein CAISESEYNEQFF.

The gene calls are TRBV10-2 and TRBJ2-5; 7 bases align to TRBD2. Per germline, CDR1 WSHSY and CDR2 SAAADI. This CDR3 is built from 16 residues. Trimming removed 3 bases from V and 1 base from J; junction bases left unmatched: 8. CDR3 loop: CASSDFAGALQETQYF. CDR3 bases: TGCGCCAGCAGTGATTTTGCGGGAGCGCTCCAAGAGACCCAGTACTTC.

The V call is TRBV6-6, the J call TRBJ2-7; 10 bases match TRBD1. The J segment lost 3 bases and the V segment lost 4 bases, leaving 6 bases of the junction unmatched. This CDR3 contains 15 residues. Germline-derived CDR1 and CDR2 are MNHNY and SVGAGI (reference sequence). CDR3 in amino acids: CASSSSGTGVYEQYF. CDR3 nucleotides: TGTGCCAGCAGTTCATCCGGGACAGGGGTCTACGAGCAGTACTTC.

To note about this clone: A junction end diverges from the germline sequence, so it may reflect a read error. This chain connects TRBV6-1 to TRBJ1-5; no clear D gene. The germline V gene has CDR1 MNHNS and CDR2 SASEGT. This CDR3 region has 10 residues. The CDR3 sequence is CASSDGIYYF. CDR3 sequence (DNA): TGTGCCAGCAGTGACGGCATTTACTATTTT.

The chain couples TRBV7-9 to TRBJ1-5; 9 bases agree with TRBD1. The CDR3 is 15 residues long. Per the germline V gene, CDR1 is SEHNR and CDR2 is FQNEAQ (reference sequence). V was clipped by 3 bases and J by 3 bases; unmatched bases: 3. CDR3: CASSFGQGHNQPQHF. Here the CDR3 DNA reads TGTGCCAGCAGCTTCGGACAGGGGCACAATCAGCCCCAGCATTTT.

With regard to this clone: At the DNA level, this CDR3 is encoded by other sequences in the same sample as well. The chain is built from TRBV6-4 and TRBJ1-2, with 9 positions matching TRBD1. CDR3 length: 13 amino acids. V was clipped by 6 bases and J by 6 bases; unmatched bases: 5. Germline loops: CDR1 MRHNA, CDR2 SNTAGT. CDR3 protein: CASSRDRGDGYTF. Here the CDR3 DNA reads TGTGCCAGCAGCCGTGACAGGGGGGATGGCTACACCTTC.

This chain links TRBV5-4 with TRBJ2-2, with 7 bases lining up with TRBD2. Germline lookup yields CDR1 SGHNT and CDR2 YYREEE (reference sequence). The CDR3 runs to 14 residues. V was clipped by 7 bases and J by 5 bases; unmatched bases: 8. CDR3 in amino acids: CASPVGGPTGELFF. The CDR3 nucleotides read TGTGCCAGCCCGGTGGGAGGGCCTACCGGGGAGCTGTTTTTT.